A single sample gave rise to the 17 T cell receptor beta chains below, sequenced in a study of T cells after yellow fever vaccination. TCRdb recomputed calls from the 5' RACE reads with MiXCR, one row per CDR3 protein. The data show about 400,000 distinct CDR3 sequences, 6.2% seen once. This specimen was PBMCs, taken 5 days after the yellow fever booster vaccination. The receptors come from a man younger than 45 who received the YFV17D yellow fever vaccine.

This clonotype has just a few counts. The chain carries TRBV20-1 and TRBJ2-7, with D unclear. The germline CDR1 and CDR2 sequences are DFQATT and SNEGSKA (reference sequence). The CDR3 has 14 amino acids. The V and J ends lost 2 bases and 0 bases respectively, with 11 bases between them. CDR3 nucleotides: TGCAGTGCTAGAACACCAGAAGACTCCTACGAGCAGTACTTC. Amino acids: CSARTPEDSYEQYF.

CDR3 bases: TGTGCCAGCAGTTTTTTTGGACAGGGGGGAGGCTACACCTTC. It codes for CASSFFGQGGGYTF. The V call is TRBV12-3 or TRBV12-4, the J call TRBJ1-2; the match to TRBD1 covers 10 bases. Unmatched junction bases numbered 6, after V lost 3 bases and J lost 8 bases. The CDR3 totals 14 residues.

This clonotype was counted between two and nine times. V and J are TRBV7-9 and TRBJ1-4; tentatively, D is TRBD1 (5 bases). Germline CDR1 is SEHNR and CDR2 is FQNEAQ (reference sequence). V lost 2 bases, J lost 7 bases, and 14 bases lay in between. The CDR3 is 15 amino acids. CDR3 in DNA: TGTGCCAGCAGCTTATTTGCCCAGGGCGGTGAAAAACTGTTTTTT. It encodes CASSLFAQGGEKLFF. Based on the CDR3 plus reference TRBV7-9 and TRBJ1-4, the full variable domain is DTGVSQNPRHKITKRGQNVTFRCDPISEHNRLYWYRQTLGQGPEFLTYFQNEAQLEKSRLLSDRFSAERPKGSFSTLEIQRTEQGDSAMYLCASSLFAQGGEKLFFGSGTQLSVL.

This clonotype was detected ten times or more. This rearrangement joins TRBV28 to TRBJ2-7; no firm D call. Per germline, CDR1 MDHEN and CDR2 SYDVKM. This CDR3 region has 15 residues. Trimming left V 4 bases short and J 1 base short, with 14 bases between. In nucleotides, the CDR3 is TGTGCCAGCAGTTCTAGTGGAAGATCATCCTACGAGCAGTACTTC. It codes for CASSSSGRSSYEQYF.

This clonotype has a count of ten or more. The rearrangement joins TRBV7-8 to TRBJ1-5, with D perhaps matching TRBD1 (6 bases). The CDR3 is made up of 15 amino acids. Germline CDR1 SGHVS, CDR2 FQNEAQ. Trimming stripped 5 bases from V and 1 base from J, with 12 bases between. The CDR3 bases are TGTGCCAGCAGCCCCTTAGGGGGGAGCAATCAGCCCCAGCATTTT. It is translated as CASSPLGGSNQPQHF. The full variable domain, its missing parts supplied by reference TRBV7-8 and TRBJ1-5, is GAGVSQSPRYKVAKRGQDVALRCDPISGHVSLFWYQQALGQGPEFLTYFQNEAQLDKSGLPSDRFFAERPEGSVSTLKIQRTQQEDSAVYLCASSPLGGSNQPQHFGDGTRLSIL.

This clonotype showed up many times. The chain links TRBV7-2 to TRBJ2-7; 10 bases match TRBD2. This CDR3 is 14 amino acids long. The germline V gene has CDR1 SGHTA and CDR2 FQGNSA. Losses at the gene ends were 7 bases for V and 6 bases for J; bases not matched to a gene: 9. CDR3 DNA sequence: TGTGCCAGCACCCCCCGAGCGGGAGGGTCCGAGCAGTACTTC. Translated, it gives CASTPRAGGSEQYF.

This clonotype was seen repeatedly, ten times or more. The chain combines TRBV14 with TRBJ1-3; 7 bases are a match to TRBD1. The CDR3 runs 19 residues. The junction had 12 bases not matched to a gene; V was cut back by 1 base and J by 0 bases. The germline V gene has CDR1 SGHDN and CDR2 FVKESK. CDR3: CASSQVNTWDRTSGNTIYF. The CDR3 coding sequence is TGTGCCAGCAGCCAAGTAAATACCTGGGACAGAACCTCTGGAAACACCATATATTTT.

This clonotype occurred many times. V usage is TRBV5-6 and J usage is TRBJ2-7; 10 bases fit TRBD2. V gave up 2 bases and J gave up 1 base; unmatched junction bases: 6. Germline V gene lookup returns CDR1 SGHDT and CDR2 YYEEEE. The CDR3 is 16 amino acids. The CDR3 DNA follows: TGTGCCAGCAGCTTTAGATGGACTAGCGGATCCTACGAGCAGTACTTC. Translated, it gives CASSFRWTSGSYEQYF. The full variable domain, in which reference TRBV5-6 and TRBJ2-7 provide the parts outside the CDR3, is DAGVTQSPTHLIKTRGQQVTLRCSPKSGHDTVSWYQQALGQGPQFIFQYYEEEERQRGNFPDRFSGHQFPNYSSELNVNALLLGDSALYLCASSFRWTSGSYEQYFGPGTRLTVT.

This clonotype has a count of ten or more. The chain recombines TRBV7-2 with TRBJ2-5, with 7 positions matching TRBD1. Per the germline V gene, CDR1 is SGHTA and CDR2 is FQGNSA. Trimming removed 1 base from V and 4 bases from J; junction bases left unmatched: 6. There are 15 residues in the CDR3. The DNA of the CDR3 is TGTGCCAGCAGCTTAGGGCGACAGGGTACAGAGACCCAGTACTTC. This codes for CASSLGRQGTETQYF.

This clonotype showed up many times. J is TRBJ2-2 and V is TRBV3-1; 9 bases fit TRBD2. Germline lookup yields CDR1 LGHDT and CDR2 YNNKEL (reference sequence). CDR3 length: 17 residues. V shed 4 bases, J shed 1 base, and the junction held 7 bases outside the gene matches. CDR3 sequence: CASSPPGLAGNTGELFF. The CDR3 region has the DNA TGTGCCAGCAGCCCTCCGGGACTAGCTGGGAACACCGGGGAGCTGTTTTTT.

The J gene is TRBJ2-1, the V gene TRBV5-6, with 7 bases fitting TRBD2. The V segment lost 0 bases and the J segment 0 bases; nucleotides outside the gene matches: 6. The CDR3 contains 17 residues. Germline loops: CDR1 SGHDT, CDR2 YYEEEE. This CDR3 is CASSLDLADSSYNEQFF. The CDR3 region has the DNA TGTGCCAGCAGCTTGGACCTAGCGGATTCCTCCTACAATGAGCAGTTCTTC.

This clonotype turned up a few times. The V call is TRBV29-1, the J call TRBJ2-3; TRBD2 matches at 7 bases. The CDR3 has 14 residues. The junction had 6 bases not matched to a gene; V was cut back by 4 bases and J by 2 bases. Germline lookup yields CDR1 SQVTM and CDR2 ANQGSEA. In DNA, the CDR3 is TGCAGCGTTGGTGCTAGCGGATACACAGATACGCAGTATTTT. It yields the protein CSVGASGYTDTQYF.

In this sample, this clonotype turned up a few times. The CDR3 coding sequence is TGTGCCAGCACCCCCTTGACTAGCGGGAGTGCCGGGGAGCTGTTTTTT. Translation gives CASTPLTSGSAGELFF. The V and J genes are TRBV11-2 and TRBJ2-2, with TRBD2 identical over 12 bases. The CDR3 runs 16 residues. V lost 7 bases, J lost 6 bases, and 9 bases stayed unmatched. Germline CDR1 reads SGHAT; CDR2 reads FQNNGV.

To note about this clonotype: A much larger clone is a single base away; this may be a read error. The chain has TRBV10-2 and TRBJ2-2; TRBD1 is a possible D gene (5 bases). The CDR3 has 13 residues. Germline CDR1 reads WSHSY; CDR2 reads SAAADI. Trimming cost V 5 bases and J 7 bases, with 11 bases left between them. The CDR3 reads CASSRQPGGELFF. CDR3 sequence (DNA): TGCGCCAGCAGTCGACAGCCAGGCGGGGAGCTGTTTTTT.

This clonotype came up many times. The CDR3 protein is CASSGTEETQYF. For the CDR3, the DNA is TGTGCCAGCAGCGGGACAGAAGAGACCCAGTACTTC. The chain recombines TRBV7-6 with TRBJ2-5, with 7 bases matching TRBD1. CDR1 and CDR2 (germline): SGHVS, FNYEAQ. V lost 5 bases, J lost 3 bases, and 0 bases stayed unmatched. This CDR3 spans 12 amino acids.

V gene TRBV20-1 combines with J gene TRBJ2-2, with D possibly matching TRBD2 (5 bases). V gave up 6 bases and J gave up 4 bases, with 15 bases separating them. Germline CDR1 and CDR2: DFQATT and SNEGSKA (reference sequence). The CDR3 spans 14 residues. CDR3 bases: TGCAGTGCCCCGGCCTCAACTAGCACCGGGGAGCTGTTTTTT. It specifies CSAPASTSTGELFF.

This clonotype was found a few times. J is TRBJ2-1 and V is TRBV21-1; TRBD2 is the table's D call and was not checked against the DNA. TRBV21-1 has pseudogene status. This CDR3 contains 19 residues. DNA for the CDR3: TGTGCCAGCAGCAAAGTGAGGCAAACTAGCGGGATCTCCTACAATGAGCAGTTCTTC. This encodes CASSKVRQTSGISYNEQFF.